These T cell receptor beta chains were read from a single sample in a study of OX40 agonist ivuxolimab in advanced cancers. Libraries were prepared by immunoSEQ multiplex PCR; TCRdb keeps only in-frame clonotypes and omits some of them. The data show roughly 35,000 clones, 81% seen once. The sample consisted of CD4+ or CD8+ T cells sorted from blood, taken in a trial of the OX40 agonist ivuxolimab. The receptors here all came from an adult with an advanced solid tumor such as melanoma, head and neck, liver or kidney cancer. Both conserved end residues are part of each CDR3. A D gene is named only where the DNA matches it firmly. Not all rows give a size; the values are once, few, many and, for expanded clones, a class.

.	.	TRBV11-2	14	TRBJ2-1	TGTGCCAGCAGCTCGGGCAGGGTCTACAATGAGCAGTTCTTC	CASSSGRVYNEQFF
.	TRBD2	TRBV6-6	15	TRBJ2-1	TGTGCCAGCAGTTTCCTAGCGGGGGGGGTCAATGAGCAGTTCTTC	CASSFLAGGVNEQFF
.	TRBD2	TRBV5-1	17	TRBJ2-3	TGCGCCAGCAGCTGGAGGACTAGCGGGAGCTCTACAGATACGCAGTATTTT	CASSWRTSGSSTDTQYF
.	.	TRBV18	15	TRBJ1-3	TGTGCCAGCTCCTCAGGGGTACGCTCTGGAAACACCATATATTTT	CASSSGVRSGNTIYF
.	.	TRBV7-6	14	TRBJ2-5	TGTGCCAGCAGCTCAGGGGTTTTTACCGAGACCCAGTACTTC	CASSSGVFTETQYF
.	.	TRBV7-2	12	TRBJ1-5	TGTGCCAGCAGCTTCGATGGTCAGCCCCAGCATTTT	CASSFDGQPQHF
.	TRBD1	TRBV19	15	TRBJ2-2	TGTGCCAGTAGTGTGCAGGGGGCGCGCACCGGGGAGCTGTTTTTT	CASSVQGARTGELFF
.	.	TRBV7-2	12	TRBJ2-7	TGTGCCAGCGATACAGGGTTCGACGAGCAGTACTTC	CASDTGFDEQYF
.	.	TRBV5-1	14	TRBJ1-4	TGCGCCAGCAGCTTCGGGACAACTAATGAAAAACTGTTTTTT	CASSFGTTNEKLFF
once	TRBD1	TRBV11-2	14	TRBJ2-1	TGTGCCAGCAGCGCGCCGGGACAGGGTGTTGAGCAGTTCTTC	CASSAPGQGVEQFF
.	TRBD2	TRBV2	14	TRBJ2-7	TGTGCCAGCAGTACCGAGGCGGGAGTCTACGAGCAGTACTTC	CASSTEAGVYEQYF
.	TRBD1	TRBV5-4	13	TRBJ2-7	TGTGCCACCCGTGGGGACAGGGCCCACGAGCAGTACTTC	CATRGDRAHEQYF
.	TRBD2	TRBV11-2	16	TRBJ2-5	TGTGCCAGCAGCTTAGGGCTAGCGGGGGGGCCGGAGACCCAGTACTTC	CASSLGLAGGPETQYF
.	TRBD2	TRBV4-1	13	TRBJ2-3	TGCGCCAGCAGCGACCCGGGACTAGTTTCGCAGTATTTT	CASSDPGLVSQYF
.	.	TRBV5-1	14	TRBJ1-4	TGCGCCAGCAGCCATGGACAGCCGAATGAAAAACTGTTTTTT	CASSHGQPNEKLFF
.	.	TRBV14	15	TRBJ2-7	TGTGCCAGCAGTTCCCTGGTCCCGGGGCGGAACGAGCAGTACTTC	CASSSLVPGRNEQYF
.	TRBD1	TRBV30	14	TRBJ1-4	TGTGCCTGGAGTGTACAGGGGGCTAATGAAAAACTGTTTTTT	CAWSVQGANEKLFF
once	TRBD2	TRBV9	14	TRBJ2-3	TGTGCCAGCAGCCTTAGCGGGGGCGGAGATACGCAGTATTTT	CASSLSGGGDTQYF
.	.	TRBV7-2	13	TRBJ2-2	TGTGCCAGCAGCTCGGGGGCGGTCGGGGAGCTGTTTTTT	CASSSGAVGELFF
.	.	TRBV19	14	TRBJ1-1	TGTGCCAGTAGTATGTTGGGGTCGAACACTGAAGCTTTCTTT	CASSMLGSNTEAFF
.	TRBD2	TRBV9	16	TRBJ2-1	TGTGCCAGCAGCGCTCCGGGACTAGCGGGGGGGAATGAGCAGTTCTTC	CASSAPGLAGGNEQFF
.	TRBD1	TRBV7-7	18	TRBJ2-3	TGTGCTAGCAGCTTCTCCCCGGACAGGGGGATAAGCACAGATACGCAGTATTTT	CASSFSPDRGISTDTQYF
.	.	TRBV4-2	14	TRBJ1-2	TGTGCCAGCCGCTTGGGAACCGGGAACTATGGCTACACCTTC	CASRLGTGNYGYTF
few	TRBD1	TRBV5-4	14	TRBJ1-2	TGTGCCAGCAGCCTCCGGACAGGGAGCTATGGCTACACCTTC	CASSLRTGSYGYTF
few	TRBD2	TRBV18	15	TRBJ2-3	TGTGCCAGCTCCCCGGGACTAGCGGACACAGATACGCAGTATTTT	CASSPGLADTDTQYF
few	.	TRBV5-1	15	TRBJ2-7	TGCGCCAGCAGCTTGGATCGGGTCACTCTAGACGAGCAGTACTTC	CASSLDRVTLDEQYF
.	TRBD1	TRBV5-1	16	TRBJ2-2	TGCGCCAGCAATCCTTGGACAGGGGGCAACGGCGGGGAGCTGTTTTTT	CASNPWTGGNGGELFF
.	TRBD2	TRBV11-3	15	TRBJ2-1	TGTGCCAGCAGCTTAAGTAGCGGGAGGGCCTATGAGCAGTTCTTC	CASSLSSGRAYEQFF
.	TRBD2	TRBV7-8	17	TRBJ2-1	TGTGCCAGCAGCTTAGGGGTGGTGACTAGCAGCTACAATGAGCAGTTCTTC	CASSLGVVTSSYNEQFF
.	TRBD1	TRBV2	13	TRBJ1-2	TGTGCCAGCAGTCCGGGACAGCAGGATGGCTACACCTTC	CASSPGQQDGYTF
.	.	TRBV5-1	16	TRBJ2-2	TGCGCCAGCAGCTTGGAAGGCGTCGCGAACACCGGGGAGCTGTTTTTT	CASSLEGVANTGELFF
once	.	TRBV11-2	16	TRBJ2-1	TGTGCCAGCAGCCTAAGGCGCGTGGCGCCTTACAATGAGCAGTTCTTC	CASSLRRVAPYNEQFF
.	.	TRBV4-1	13	TRBJ2-4	TGCGCCAGCAGCCAGTCCATAGCATACATTCAGTACTTC	CASSQSIAYIQYF
.	.	TRBV19	13	TRBJ1-4	TGTGCCAGTAGTATAGGGGAATACGAAAAACTGTTTTTT	CASSIGEYEKLFF
.	TRBD1	TRBV7-2	14	TRBJ2-1	TGTGCCAGCAGCTCTAGGACAGGGGCGGATGAGCAGTTCTTC	CASSSRTGADEQFF
.	.	TRBV7-5	15	TRBJ2-7	TGTGCCAGCAGCTTTGATGCGGGAGGGCCGTACGAGCAGTACTTC	CASSFDAGGPYEQYF
once	.	TRBV15	13	TRBJ2-7	TGTGCCACCAGCAGGCGCGGGTCCTACGAGCAGTACTTC	CATSRRGSYEQYF
.	.	TRBV10-3	13	TRBJ2-5	TGTGCCATCAGACGACAGGATCAAGAGACCCAGTACTTC	CAIRRQDQETQYF
few	.	TRBV2	15	TRBJ2-2	TGTGCCAGCAGTGAACCTAGCACACCCACCGGGGAGCTGTTTTTT	CASSEPSTPTGELFF